The 12 T cell receptor beta chains listed next were all sequenced from one sample in a study of shared clonotypes between healthy human individuals. Method: immunoSEQ multiplex PCR; TCRdb's copy keeps in-frame clones and lacks some. The sample records around 2.3 million clones, about 94% being singletons. Sequencing input: naive CD4+ T cells sorted from blood. Subset specified: CD45RA+ positively selected. The source is a young man in good health.

The chain has TRBV10-3 and TRBJ1-2; D might be TRBD1 (6 bases). The V end was cut by 3 bases, the J end by 4 bases, with 15 bases between. There are 15 residues in the CDR3. Germline loops: CDR1 ENHRY, CDR2 SYGVKD. The chain's CDR3 is CAISDFGGQGYGYTF. CDR3 nucleotide sequence: TGTGCCATCAGTGATTTTGGGGGGCAAGGCTATGGCTACACCTTC.

In its sample, this clone was seen once. The chain has TRBV7-8 and TRBJ2-5; TRBD1 agrees at 9 bases. The germline gives CDR1 SGHVS, CDR2 FQNEAQ. Losses at the gene ends were 3 bases for V and 2 bases for J; bases not matched to a gene: 7. The CDR3 has 16 residues. CDR3 sequence (DNA): TGTGCCAGCAGCTTTGCGGGACAGGGCAGACAAGAGACCCAGTACTTC. This sequence encodes CASSFAGQGRQETQYF.

V gene TRBV7-2 combines with J gene TRBJ2-5, with D uncertain. CDR1 SGHTA and CDR2 FQGNSA come from the germline V gene. This CDR3 has 14 residues. Trimming took off 0 bases at V and 7 bases at J, with 12 bases between the two ends. The CDR3 nucleotides are TGTGCCAGCAGCTTAGCACCTAATACCGTGACCCAGTACTTC. Protein product: CASSLAPNTVTQYF.

CDR3 in DNA: TGTGCCAGCAGCGGAAGACAGGTCAGCTCTGGAAACACCATATATTTT. It translates to CASSGRQVSSGNTIYF. This chain connects TRBV11-2 to TRBJ1-3, with D perhaps TRBD1 (6 bases). Per germline, CDR1 SGHAT and CDR2 FQNNGV. This CDR3 is 16 amino acids long. The V end was cut by 5 bases, the J end by 0 bases, with 14 bases between.

The chain joins TRBV10-3 to TRBJ2-7; 10 bases line up with TRBD2. The germline V gene encodes CDR1 ENHRY and CDR2 SYGVKD. The CDR3 is 16 residues long. Unmatched junction bases numbered 16, after V lost 9 bases and J lost 5 bases. CDR3 region: CAINNGGTSGVDEQYF. The CDR3 nucleotides read TGTGCCATTAACAACGGGGGAACTAGCGGGGTAGACGAGCAGTACTTC.

The chain links TRBV27 to TRBJ2-7, with D perhaps TRBD1 or TRBD2 (5 bases each). CDR1 and CDR2 (germline): MNHEY, SMNVEV (reference sequence). CDR3 length: 14 amino acids. Trimming removed 1 base from V and 7 bases from J, with 14 bases in between. CDR3 region: CASSLYGTMREQYF. The DNA for the CDR3 is TGTGCCAGCAGTTTATACGGGACGATGAGGGAGCAGTACTTC.

The sample holds a few counts of this clone. This same CDR3 is encoded by further DNA sequences in the sample. This chain uses TRBV30 with TRBJ2-6; D is tentatively TRBD1 or TRBD2 (5 bases each). The CDR3 is made up of 14 amino acids. CDR1 and CDR2 (germline): GTSNPN, SVGIG (reference sequence). The germline V and J ends were trimmed by 3 bases and 4 bases, with 10 bases remaining between them. Here the CDR3 DNA reads TGTGCCTGGAGCCCGGGGCTCGGGGCCAACGTCCTGACTTTC. The encoded protein is CAWSPGLGANVLTF.

The rearrangement uses TRBV25-1 and TRBJ1-2, with 7 bases aligning to TRBD1. Germline CDR1 reads MGHDK; CDR2 reads SYGVNS. The length of the CDR3 is 15 residues. V shed 1 base, J shed 5 bases, and the junction held 7 bases outside the gene matches. CDR3: CASSEFEGARYGYTF. The CDR3 DNA sequence: TGTGCCAGCAGTGAATTCGAGGGGGCGAGGTATGGCTACACCTTC.

The CDR3 DNA reads as TGTGCCACCGACAGGGTAAACACTGAAGCTTTCTTT. This codes for CATDRVNTEAFF. V and J are TRBV28 and TRBJ1-1, with 7 positions matching TRBD1. Per germline, CDR1 MDHEN and CDR2 SYDVKM. V trimming: 10 bases; J trimming: 2 bases; junction bases outside the gene matches: 4. This CDR3 spans 12 amino acids.

The J gene is TRBJ2-2, the V gene TRBV9; 12 bases are shared with TRBD2. After removal of 0 bases from V and 6 bases from J, the junction contained 3 bases not matched to a gene. The CDR3 spans 16 residues. The germline gives CDR1 SGDLS, CDR2 YYNGEE. The DNA of the CDR3 is TGTGCCAGCAGCGTAGCTAGCGGGAGGGCCCCCGGGGAGCTGTTTTTT. Translated, it gives CASSVASGRAPGELFF.

This clone was found once. The chain joins TRBV10-3 to TRBJ1-1; D is perhaps TRBD1 (5 bases). This CDR3 comprises 15 residues. Germline V gene sequence: CDR1 ENHRY, CDR2 SYGVKD. Deletions cut 6 bases from V and 4 bases from J, with 18 bases between. The CDR3 region is CAIRPGPPSFTEAFF. DNA of the CDR3: TGTGCCATCAGGCCGGGGCCTCCATCTTTCACTGAAGCTTTCTTT.

With respect to this clone: One end of the junction varies from germline; a read error may be responsible. The chain has TRBV5-1 and TRBJ2-2; D might be TRBD1 (6 bases). The CDR3 extends over 17 amino acids. Germline V CDR1 and CDR2: SGHRS, YFSETQ. The CDR3 sequence: CASSFDVFGQNSGELFF. Written as DNA, the CDR3 is TGCGCCAGCAGCTTTGATGTATTCGGACAGAACTCCGGGGAGCTGTTTTTT. Filled out from reference TRBV5-1 and TRBJ2-2, the complete variable domain reads KAGVTQTPRYLIKTRGQQVTLSCSPISGHRSVSWYQQTPGQGLQFLFEYFSETQRNKGNFPGRFSGRQFSNSRSEMNVSTLELGDSALYLCASSFDVFGQNSGELFFGEGSRLTVL.